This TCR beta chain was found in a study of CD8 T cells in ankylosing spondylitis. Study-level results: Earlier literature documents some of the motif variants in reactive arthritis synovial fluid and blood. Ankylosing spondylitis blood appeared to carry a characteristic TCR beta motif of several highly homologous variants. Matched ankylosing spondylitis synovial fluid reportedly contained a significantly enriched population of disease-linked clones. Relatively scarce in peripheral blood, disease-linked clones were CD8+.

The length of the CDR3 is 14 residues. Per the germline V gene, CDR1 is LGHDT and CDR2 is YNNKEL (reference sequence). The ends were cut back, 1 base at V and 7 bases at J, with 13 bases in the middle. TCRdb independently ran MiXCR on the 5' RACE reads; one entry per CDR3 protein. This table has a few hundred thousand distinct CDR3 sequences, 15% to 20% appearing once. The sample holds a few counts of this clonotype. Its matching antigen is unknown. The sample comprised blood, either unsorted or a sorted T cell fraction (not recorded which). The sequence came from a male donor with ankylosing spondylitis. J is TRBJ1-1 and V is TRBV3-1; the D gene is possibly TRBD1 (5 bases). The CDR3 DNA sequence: TGTGCCAGCAGCCAAGTCTGGGGCGAAAGTGAAGCTTTCTTT. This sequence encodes CASSQVWGESEAFF.